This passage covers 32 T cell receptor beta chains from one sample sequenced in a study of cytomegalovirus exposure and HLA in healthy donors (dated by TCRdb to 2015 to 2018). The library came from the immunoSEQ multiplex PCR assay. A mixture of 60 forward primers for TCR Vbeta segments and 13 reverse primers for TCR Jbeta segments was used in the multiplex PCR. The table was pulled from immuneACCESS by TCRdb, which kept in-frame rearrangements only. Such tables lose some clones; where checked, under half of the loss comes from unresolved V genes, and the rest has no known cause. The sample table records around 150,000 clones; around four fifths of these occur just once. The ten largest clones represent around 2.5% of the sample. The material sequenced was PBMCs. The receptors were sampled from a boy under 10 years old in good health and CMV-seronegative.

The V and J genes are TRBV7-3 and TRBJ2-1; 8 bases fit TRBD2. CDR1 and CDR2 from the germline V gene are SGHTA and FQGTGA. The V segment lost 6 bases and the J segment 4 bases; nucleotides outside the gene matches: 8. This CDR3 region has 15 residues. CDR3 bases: TGTGCCAGCAGTTCTGGACTAGCTGGATACAATGAGCAGTTCTTC. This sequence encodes CASSSGLAGYNEQFF.

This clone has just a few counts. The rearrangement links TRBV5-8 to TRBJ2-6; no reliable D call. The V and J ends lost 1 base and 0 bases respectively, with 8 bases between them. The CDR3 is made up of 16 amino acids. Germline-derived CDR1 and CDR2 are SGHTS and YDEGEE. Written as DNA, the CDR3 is TGTGCCAGCAGCTTGATTAGGAGCTCTGGGGCCAACGTCCTGACTTTC. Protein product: CASSLIRSSGANVLTF.

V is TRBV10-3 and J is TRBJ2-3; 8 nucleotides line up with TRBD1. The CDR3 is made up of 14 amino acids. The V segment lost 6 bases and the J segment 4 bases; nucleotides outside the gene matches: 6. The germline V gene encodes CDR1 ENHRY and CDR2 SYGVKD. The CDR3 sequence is CAISGQGKADTQYF. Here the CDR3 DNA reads TGTGCCATCAGCGGACAGGGAAAAGCAGATACGCAGTATTTT.

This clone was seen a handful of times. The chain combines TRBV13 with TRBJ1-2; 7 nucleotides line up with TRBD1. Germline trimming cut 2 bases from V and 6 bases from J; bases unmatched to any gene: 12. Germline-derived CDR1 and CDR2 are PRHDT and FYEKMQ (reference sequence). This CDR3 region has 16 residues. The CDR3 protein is CASSLSGGMGKDGYTF. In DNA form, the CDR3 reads TGTGCCAGCAGCTTATCAGGGGGTATGGGGAAGGATGGCTACACCTTC.

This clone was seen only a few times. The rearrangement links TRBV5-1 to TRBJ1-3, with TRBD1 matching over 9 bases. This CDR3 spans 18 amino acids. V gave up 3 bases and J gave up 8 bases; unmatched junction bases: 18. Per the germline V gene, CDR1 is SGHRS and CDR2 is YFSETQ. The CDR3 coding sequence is TGCGCCAGCAGCTCCGGACAGGGGTGGCCGGGAATAGAATACACCATATATTTT. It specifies CASSSGQGWPGIEYTIYF.

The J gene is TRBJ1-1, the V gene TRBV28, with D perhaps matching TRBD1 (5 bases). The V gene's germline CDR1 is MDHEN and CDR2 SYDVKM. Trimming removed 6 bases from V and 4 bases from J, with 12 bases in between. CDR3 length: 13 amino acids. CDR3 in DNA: TGTGCCAGCAGATTCCAGGGCGGCACTGAAGCTTTCTTT. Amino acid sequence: CASRFQGGTEAFF. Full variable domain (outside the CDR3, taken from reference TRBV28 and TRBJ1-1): DVKVTQSSRYLVKRTGEKVFLECVQDMDHENMFWYRQDPGLGLRLIYFSYDVKMKEKGDIPEGYSVSREKKERFSLILESASTNQTSMYLCASRFQGGTEAFFGQGTRLTVV.

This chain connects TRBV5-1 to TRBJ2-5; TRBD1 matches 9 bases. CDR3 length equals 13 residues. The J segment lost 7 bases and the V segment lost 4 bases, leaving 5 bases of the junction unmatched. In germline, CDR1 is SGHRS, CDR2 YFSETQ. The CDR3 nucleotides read TGCGCCAGCAGCCCTAGACAGGGGGGGACCCAGTACTTC. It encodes CASSPRQGGTQYF.

The CDR3 reads CASSLGQYNEQFF. The CDR3 coding sequence is TGTGCCAGCAGCTTGGGGCAGTACAATGAGCAGTTCTTC. The chain couples TRBV5-5 to TRBJ2-1; no definite D call. The CDR3 totals 13 residues. Germline V gene lookup returns CDR1 SGHKS and CDR2 YYEKEE (reference sequence). Between the trimmed V and J ends, which lost 0 bases and 4 bases, there was a span of 5 bases.

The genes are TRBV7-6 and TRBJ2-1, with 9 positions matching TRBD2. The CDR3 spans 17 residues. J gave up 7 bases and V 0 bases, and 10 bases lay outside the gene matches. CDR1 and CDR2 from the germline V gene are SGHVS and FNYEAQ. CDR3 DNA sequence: TGTGCCAGCAGCTTAGCGCTGGCTAGCGGGATTGGTAATGAGCAGTTCTTC. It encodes CASSLALASGIGNEQFF.

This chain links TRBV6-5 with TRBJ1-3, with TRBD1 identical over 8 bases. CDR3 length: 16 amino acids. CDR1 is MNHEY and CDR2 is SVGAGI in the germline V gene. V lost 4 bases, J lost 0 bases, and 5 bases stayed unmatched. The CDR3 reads CASSFRGRHSGNTIYF. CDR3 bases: TGTGCCAGCAGTTTCAGGGGGCGACACTCTGGAAACACCATATATTTT.

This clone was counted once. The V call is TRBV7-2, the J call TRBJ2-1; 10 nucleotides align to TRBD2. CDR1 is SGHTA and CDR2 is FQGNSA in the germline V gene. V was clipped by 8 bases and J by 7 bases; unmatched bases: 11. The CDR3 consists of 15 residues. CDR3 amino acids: CASAHQREGRNEQFF. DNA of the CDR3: TGTGCCAGCGCCCACCAGCGGGAGGGCCGTAATGAGCAGTTCTTC.

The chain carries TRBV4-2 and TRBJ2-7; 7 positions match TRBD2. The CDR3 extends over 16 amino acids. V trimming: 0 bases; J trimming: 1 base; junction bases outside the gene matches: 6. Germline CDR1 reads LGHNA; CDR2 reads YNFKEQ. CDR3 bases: TGTGCCAGCAGCCAAGATTTGGCTAGCGGATCCTACGAGCAGTACTTC. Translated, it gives CASSQDLASGSYEQYF.

CDR3 in DNA: TGTGCCATCAGTGAAAGAAGGGGCGATTCACCCCTCCACTTT. It is translated as CAISERRGDSPLHF. V is TRBV10-3 and J is TRBJ1-6, with TRBD1 as a possible D gene (5 bases). The germline CDR1 and CDR2 sequences are ENHRY and SYGVKD. The CDR3 covers 14 residues. V lost 3 bases, J lost 8 bases, and 11 bases lay in between.

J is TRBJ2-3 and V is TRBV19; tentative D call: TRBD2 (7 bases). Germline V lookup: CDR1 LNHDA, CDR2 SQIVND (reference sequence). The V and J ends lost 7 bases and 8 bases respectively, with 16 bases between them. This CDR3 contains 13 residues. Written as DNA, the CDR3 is TGTGCCAGTACCGCGGGGGACACCCGTACGCAGTATTTT. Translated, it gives CASTAGDTRTQYF.

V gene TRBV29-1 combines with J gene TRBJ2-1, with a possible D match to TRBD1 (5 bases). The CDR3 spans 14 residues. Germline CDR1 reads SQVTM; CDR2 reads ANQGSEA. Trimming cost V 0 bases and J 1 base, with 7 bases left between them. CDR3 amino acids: CSVEEGQSYNEQFF. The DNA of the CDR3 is TGCAGCGTTGAAGAAGGACAATCCTACAATGAGCAGTTCTTC.

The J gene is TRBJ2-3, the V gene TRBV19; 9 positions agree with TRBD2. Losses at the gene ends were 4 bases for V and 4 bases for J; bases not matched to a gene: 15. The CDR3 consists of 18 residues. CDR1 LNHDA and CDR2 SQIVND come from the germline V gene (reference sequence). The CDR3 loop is CASSNLVPPSGNSDTQYF. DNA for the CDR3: TGTGCCAGTAGTAATTTGGTGCCTCCTAGCGGGAACTCAGATACGCAGTATTTT.

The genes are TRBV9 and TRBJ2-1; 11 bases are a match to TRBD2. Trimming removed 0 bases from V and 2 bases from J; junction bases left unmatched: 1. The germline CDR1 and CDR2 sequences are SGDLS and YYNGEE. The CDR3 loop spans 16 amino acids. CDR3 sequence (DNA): TGTGCCAGCAGCGTAGTTAGCGGGGGGGCCTACAATGAGCAGTTCTTC. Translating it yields CASSVVSGGAYNEQFF.

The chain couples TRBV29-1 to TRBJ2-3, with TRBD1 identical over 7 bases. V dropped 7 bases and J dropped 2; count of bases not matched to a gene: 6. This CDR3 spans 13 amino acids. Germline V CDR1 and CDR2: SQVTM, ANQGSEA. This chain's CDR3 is CSATGVSTDTQYF. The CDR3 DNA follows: TGCAGCGCTACAGGGGTTTCCACAGATACGCAGTATTTT.

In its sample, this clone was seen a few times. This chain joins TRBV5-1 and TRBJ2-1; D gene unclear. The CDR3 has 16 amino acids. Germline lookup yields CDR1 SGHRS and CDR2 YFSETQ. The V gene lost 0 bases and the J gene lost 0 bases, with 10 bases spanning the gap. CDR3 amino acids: CASSLASSPSYNEQFF. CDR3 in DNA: TGCGCCAGCAGCTTGGCGAGTTCTCCCTCCTACAATGAGCAGTTCTTC.

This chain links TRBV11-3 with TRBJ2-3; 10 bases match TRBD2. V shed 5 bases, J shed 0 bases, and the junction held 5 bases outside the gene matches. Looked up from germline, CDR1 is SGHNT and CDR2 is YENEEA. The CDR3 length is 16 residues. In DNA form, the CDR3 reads TGTGCCAGCAGCCCAGGACTAGCGGACAGCACAGATACGCAGTATTTT. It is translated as CASSPGLADSTDTQYF.

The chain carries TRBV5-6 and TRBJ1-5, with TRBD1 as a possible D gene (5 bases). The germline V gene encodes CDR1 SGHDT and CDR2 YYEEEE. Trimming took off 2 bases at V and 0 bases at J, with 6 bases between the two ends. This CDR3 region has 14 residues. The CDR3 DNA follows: TGTGCCAGCAGCTTCAGGGCTAGCAATCAGCCCCAGCATTTT. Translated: CASSFRASNQPQHF.

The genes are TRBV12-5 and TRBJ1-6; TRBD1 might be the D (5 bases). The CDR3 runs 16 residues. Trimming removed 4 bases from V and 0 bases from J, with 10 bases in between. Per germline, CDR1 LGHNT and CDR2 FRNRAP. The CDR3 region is CASGSTGSSYNSPLHF. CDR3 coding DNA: TGTGCTAGTGGTTCTACAGGTAGCTCCTATAATTCACCCCTCCACTTT. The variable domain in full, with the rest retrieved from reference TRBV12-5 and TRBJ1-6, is DARVTQTPRHKVTEMGQEVTMRCQPILGHNTVFWYRQTMMQGLELLAYFRNRAPLDDSGMPKDRFSAEMPDATLATLKIQPSEPRDSAVYFCASGSTGSSYNSPLHFGNGTRLTVT.

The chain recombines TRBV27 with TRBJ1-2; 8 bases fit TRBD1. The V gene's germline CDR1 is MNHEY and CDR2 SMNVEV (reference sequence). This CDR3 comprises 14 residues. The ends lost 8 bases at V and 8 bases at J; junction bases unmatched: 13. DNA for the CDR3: TGTGCCAGCGGCCCCGCGGGACAGGTATGCGGCTACACCTTC. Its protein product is CASGPAGQVCGYTF.

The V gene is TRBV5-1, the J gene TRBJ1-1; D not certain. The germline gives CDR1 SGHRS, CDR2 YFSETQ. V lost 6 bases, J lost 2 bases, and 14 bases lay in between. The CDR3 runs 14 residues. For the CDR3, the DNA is TGCGCCAGCACCGAAACTGCGGCTAACACTGAAGCTTTCTTT. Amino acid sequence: CASTETAANTEAFF.

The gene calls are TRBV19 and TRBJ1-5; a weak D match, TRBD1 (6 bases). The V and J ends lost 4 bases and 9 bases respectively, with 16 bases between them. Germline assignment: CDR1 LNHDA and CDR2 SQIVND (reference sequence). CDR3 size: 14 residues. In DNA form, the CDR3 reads TGTGCCAGTAGTACTATGGGGGGGCTAGGGCCCCAGCATTTT. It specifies CASSTMGGLGPQHF.

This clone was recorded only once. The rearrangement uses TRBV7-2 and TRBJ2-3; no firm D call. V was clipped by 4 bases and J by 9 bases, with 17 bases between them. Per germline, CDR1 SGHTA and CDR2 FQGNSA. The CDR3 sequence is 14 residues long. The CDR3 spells CASSWRPLGGTQYF. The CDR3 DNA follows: TGTGCCAGCAGCTGGAGACCCCTTGGTGGGACGCAGTATTTT.

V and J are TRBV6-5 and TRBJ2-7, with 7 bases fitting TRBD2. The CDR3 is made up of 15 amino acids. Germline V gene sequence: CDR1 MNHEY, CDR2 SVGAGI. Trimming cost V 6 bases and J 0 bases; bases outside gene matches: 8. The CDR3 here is CASSSGRGRSYEQYF. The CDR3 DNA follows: TGTGCCAGCAGCTCGGGGAGGGGTCGCTCCTACGAGCAGTACTTC.

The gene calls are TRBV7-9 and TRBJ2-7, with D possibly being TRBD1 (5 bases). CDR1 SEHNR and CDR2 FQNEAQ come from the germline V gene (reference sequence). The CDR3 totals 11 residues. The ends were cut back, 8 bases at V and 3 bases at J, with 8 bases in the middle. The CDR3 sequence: CASAGNYEQYF. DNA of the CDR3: TGTGCCAGCGCAGGGAACTACGAGCAGTACTTC. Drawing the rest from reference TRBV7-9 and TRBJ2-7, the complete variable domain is DTGVSQNPRHKITKRGQNVTFRCDPISEHNRLYWYRQTLGQGPEFLTYFQNEAQLEKSRLLSDRFSAERPKGSFSTLEIQRTEQGDSAMYLCASAGNYEQYFGPGTRLTVT.

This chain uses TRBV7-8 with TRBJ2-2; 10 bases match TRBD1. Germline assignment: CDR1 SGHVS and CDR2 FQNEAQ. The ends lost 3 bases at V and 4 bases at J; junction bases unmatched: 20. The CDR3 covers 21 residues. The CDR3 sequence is CASSFRDRGRGSNLITGELFF. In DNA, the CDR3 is TGTGCCAGCAGCTTCCGGGACAGGGGACGCGGGAGTAATCTAATCACCGGGGAGCTGTTTTTT.

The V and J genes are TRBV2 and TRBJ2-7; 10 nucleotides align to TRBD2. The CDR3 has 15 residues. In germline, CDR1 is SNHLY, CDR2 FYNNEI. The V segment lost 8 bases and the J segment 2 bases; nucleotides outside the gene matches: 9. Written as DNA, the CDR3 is TGTGCCAGCTCTGGACGAAGCGGGAGGGCCTACGAGCAGTACTTC. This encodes CASSGRSGRAYEQYF.

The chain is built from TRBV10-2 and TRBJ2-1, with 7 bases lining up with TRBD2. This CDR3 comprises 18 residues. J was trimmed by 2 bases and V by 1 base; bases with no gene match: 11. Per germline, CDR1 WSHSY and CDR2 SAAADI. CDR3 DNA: TGCGCCAGCAGTGAGTTACGGGGCGGGAGCGGCCCCTACAATGAGCAGTTCTTC. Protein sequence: CASSELRGGSGPYNEQFF.

The CDR3: CASSRTSGSYEQYF. The CDR3 DNA reads as TGTGCCAGCAGCCGGACTAGCGGATCCTACGAGCAGTACTTC. The chain uses TRBV13 and TRBJ2-7; 10 bases map to TRBD2. Germline CDR1 is PRHDT and CDR2 is FYEKMQ (reference sequence). The CDR3 totals 14 residues. Trimming at V came to 5 bases and at J to 1 base, leaving 2 bases not matched to a gene.